Below, 27 T cell receptor beta chains from the same sample are listed, as sequenced in a study of CD8 T cells in Susac syndrome. RNA was extracted with the RNeasy kit, and a quantity of roughly 0.5 to 1 ug was reverse transcribed using random hexamers. TCRdb recomputed calls from the immunoSEQ multiplex PCR reads with MiXCR, one row per CDR3 protein. The table has about 400,000 distinct CDR3 sequences, 85% seen once. Input material: CD8+ T cells from PBMCs. All receptors come from a human donor with multiple sclerosis.

The chain uses TRBV4-1 and TRBJ1-3; the D gene is possibly TRBD1 (6 bases). The V end was cut by 1 base, the J end by 6 bases, with 16 bases between. The germline CDR1 and CDR2 sequences are MGHRA and YSYEKL. The CDR3 covers 16 residues. The CDR3 bases are TGCGCCAGCAGCCAAGTCGCAGGGGCTCGGACAAACACCATATATTTT. It is translated as CASSQVAGARTNTIYF.

This chain uses TRBV4-1 with TRBJ1-5; no firm D call. Looked up from germline, CDR1 is MGHRA and CDR2 is YSYEKL. The CDR3 sequence is 15 residues long. V lost 0 bases, J lost 7 bases, and 13 bases lay in between. The CDR3 protein is CASSQEARAGQPQHF. The CDR3 DNA is TGCGCCAGCAGCCAAGAAGCCCGGGCCGGGCAGCCCCAGCATTTT.

The V gene is TRBV6-6, the J gene TRBJ2-3, with 10 bases identical to TRBD2. Per germline, CDR1 MNHNY and CDR2 SVGAGI (reference sequence). V shed 6 bases and J 2 bases; nucleotides not matched to a gene: 5. The CDR3 runs to 15 residues. CDR3 DNA sequence: TGTGCCAGCAGCAGGACTAGCGGATACACAGATACGCAGTATTTT. This gives the protein CASSRTSGYTDTQYF.

The chain carries TRBV19 and TRBJ2-2; D remains ambiguous. Trimming removed 3 bases at V and 2 bases at J, with 4 bases between. Germline V gene lookup returns CDR1 LNHDA and CDR2 SQIVND (reference sequence). The CDR3 covers 13 residues. The CDR3 protein is CASSIGNTGELFF. CDR3 DNA sequence: TGTGCCAGTAGTATTGGTAACACCGGGGAGCTGTTTTTT.

This chain links TRBV5-1 with TRBJ2-5, with 14 bases that match TRBD2. J was trimmed by 0 bases and V by 3 bases; bases with no gene match: 4. The CDR3 contains 17 residues. Per germline, CDR1 SGHRS and CDR2 YFSETQ. The CDR3 region is CASSSGLAGAYQETQYF. Written as DNA, the CDR3 is TGCGCCAGCAGCTCGGGACTAGCGGGGGCCTACCAAGAGACCCAGTACTTC.

The chain joins TRBV29-1 to TRBJ2-3; 12 bases line up with TRBD2. Germline V gene sequence: CDR1 SQVTM, CDR2 ANQGSEA. After removal of 0 bases from V and 2 bases from J, the junction contained 6 bases not matched to a gene. This CDR3 spans 17 amino acids. In DNA form, the CDR3 reads TGCAGCGTTGAAGAGGGCACTAGCGGGAGGTACACAGATACGCAGTATTTT. This translates into CSVEEGTSGRYTDTQYF.

This rearrangement joins TRBV3-1 to TRBJ2-5; 9 nucleotides line up with TRBD2. Germline trimming cut 5 bases from V and 2 bases from J; bases unmatched to any gene: 6. CDR3 length: 15 amino acids. Germline lookup yields CDR1 LGHDT and CDR2 YNNKEL (reference sequence). The CDR3 here is CASSKGTSRQETQYF. CDR3 nucleotides: TGTGCCAGCAGCAAAGGGACTAGCAGACAAGAGACCCAGTACTTC.

This chain links TRBV2 with TRBJ2-5; D is undetermined. Trimming left V 5 bases short and J 7 bases short, with 20 bases between. Germline V gene lookup returns CDR1 SNHLY and CDR2 FYNNEI. This CDR3 comprises 15 residues. The CDR3 here is CASSPDLPVAGTQYF. DNA for the CDR3: TGTGCCAGCAGTCCGGACCTCCCGGTCGCCGGGACCCAGTACTTC.

The chain uses TRBV5-4 and TRBJ2-6; either TRBD1 or TRBD2 may supply D (5 bases each). The CDR3 spans 16 residues. V lost 4 bases and J 1 base, leaving 12 bases between the germline ends. The germline V gene has CDR1 SGHNT and CDR2 YYREEE (reference sequence). The CDR3 spells CASSITGPSGANVLTF. DNA for the CDR3: TGTGCCAGCAGCATAACGGGACCTTCTGGGGCCAACGTCCTGACTTTC.

The chain recombines TRBV19 with TRBJ1-4; possibly TRBD1 for D (5 bases). The germline V gene has CDR1 LNHDA and CDR2 SQIVND (reference sequence). The V and J ends lost 11 bases and 4 bases respectively, with 14 bases between them. This CDR3 has 13 amino acids. The DNA for the CDR3 is TGTGCCGCAAGCCGGGACGGTAATGAAAAACTGTTTTTT. Protein: CAASRDGNEKLFF.

The chain uses TRBV7-9 and TRBJ1-4; the D gene is possibly TRBD1 (6 bases). V was clipped by 1 base and J by 8 bases, with 11 bases between them. Germline V gene data show CDR1 as SEHNR and CDR2 as FQNEAQ (reference sequence). The CDR3 covers 14 residues. CDR3 amino acids: CASSLVQGKEKLFF. CDR3 DNA sequence: TGTGCCAGCAGCTTAGTTCAGGGGAAAGAAAAACTGTTTTTT.

This clonotype was counted once. J is TRBJ2-5 and V is TRBV28; no definite D call. Germline V gives CDR1 MDHEN, CDR2 SYDVKM. V lost 2 bases and J 5 bases, leaving 18 bases between the germline ends. The CDR3 is 16 residues long. The CDR3 loop reads CASSLPEDGTRETQYF. In nucleotides, the CDR3 is TGTGCCAGCAGTTTACCCGAGGACGGCACTCGGGAGACCCAGTACTTC.

CDR3 sequence reads: CSARDHGRGDYEQYF. For the CDR3, the DNA is TGCAGTGCTAGAGATCATGGGCGGGGAGATTACGAGCAGTACTTC. The chain carries TRBV20-1 and TRBJ2-7; tentative D call: TRBD2 (6 bases). The germline gives CDR1 DFQATT, CDR2 SNEGSKA (reference sequence). The CDR3 spans 15 residues. The V end lost 0 bases, the J end lost 4 bases, and 16 bases lay between the germline ends.

The CDR3 protein is CASSLHGGTYNEQFF. The CDR3, as DNA: TGTGCCAGCAGCTTGCACGGGGGGACCTACAATGAGCAGTTCTTC. The chain has TRBV7-6 and TRBJ2-1, with 7 nucleotides matching TRBD2. This CDR3 has 15 residues. The V and J ends lost 3 bases and 2 bases, in that order; junction bases with no gene match: 4. The germline CDR1 and CDR2 sequences are SGHVS and FNYEAQ. The full variable domain, rest sourced from reference TRBV7-6 and TRBJ2-1, is GAGVSQSPRYKVTKRGQDVALRCDPISGHVSLYWYRQALGQGPEFLTYFNYEAQQDKSGLPNDRFSAERPEGSISTLTIQRTEQRDSAMYRCASSLHGGTYNEQFFGPGTRLTVL.

The CDR3 protein is CASTPTSGGAADTQYF. CDR3 coding DNA: TGTGCCAGTACCCCCACTAGCGGGGGGGCCGCAGATACGCAGTATTTT. The genes are TRBV19 and TRBJ2-3, with 13 bases identical to TRBD2. CDR3 length equals 16 residues. The trim removed 7 bases at V and 4 bases at J, leaving 8 bases unmatched. Germline V CDR1 and CDR2: LNHDA, SQIVND (reference sequence).

The chain employs TRBV5-1 and TRBJ2-7; D is unresolved. The CDR3 extends over 14 amino acids. With 0 bases removed from V and 6 bases from J, the gap between germline ends came to 13 bases. Germline V lookup: CDR1 SGHRS, CDR2 YFSETQ. The CDR3 spells CASSLDLVRTEQYF. The DNA of the CDR3 is TGCGCCAGCAGCTTGGACCTTGTCAGGACCGAGCAGTACTTC.

The genes are TRBV27 and TRBJ2-1; D is perhaps TRBD2 (5 bases). Per the germline V gene, CDR1 is MNHEY and CDR2 is SMNVEV (reference sequence). Trimming took off 7 bases at V and 5 bases at J, with 12 bases between the two ends. CDR3 size: 13 residues. The CDR3 is CASMMLADNEQFF. Here the CDR3 DNA reads TGTGCCAGCATGATGCTAGCCGACAATGAGCAGTTCTTC.

This clonotype was detected only once. This chain uses TRBV7-9 with TRBJ1-2, with TRBD1 matching over 8 bases. The CDR3 contains 15 residues. V gave up 4 bases and J gave up 4 bases; unmatched junction bases: 8. CDR1 SEHNR and CDR2 FQNEAQ come from the germline V gene (reference sequence). DNA for the CDR3: TGTGCCAGCAGCTCACCCCAGGGGGCAGGCTATGGCTACACCTTC. Translated, it gives CASSSPQGAGYGYTF.

The V call is TRBV11-2, the J call TRBJ2-7, with TRBD2 matching over 8 bases. The CDR3 runs to 16 residues. Germline assignment: CDR1 SGHAT and CDR2 FQNNGV. V shed 0 bases, J shed 2 bases, and the junction held 6 bases outside the gene matches. CDR3 in amino acids: CASSLETSGRTYEQYF. CDR3 DNA sequence: TGTGCCAGCAGCTTAGAAACTAGCGGAAGAACCTACGAGCAGTACTTC.

In this sample, this clonotype turned up once. This chain joins TRBV3-1 and TRBJ2-3; D is unclear. The germline V gene has CDR1 LGHDT and CDR2 YNNKEL (reference sequence). The CDR3 runs 13 residues. V was cut by 1 base and J by 5 bases, with 7 bases left in between. The CDR3 sequence: CASSQVSGDTQYF. The CDR3 DNA is TGTGCCAGCAGCCAAGTATCTGGAGATACGCAGTATTTT.

This clonotype was seen once. The rearrangement links TRBV4-1 to TRBJ2-1, with no clear D. V gave up 1 base and J gave up 10 bases, with 8 bases separating them. The CDR3 extends over 12 amino acids. Germline V gene data show CDR1 as MGHRA and CDR2 as YSYEKL. The CDR3 spells CASSQGRQEQFF. Here the CDR3 DNA reads TGCGCCAGCAGCCAAGGCCGGCAAGAGCAGTTCTTC.

The J gene is TRBJ2-1, the V gene TRBV4-1; 11 bases line up with TRBD2. In germline, CDR1 is MGHRA, CDR2 YSYEKL. The ends lost 4 bases at V and 8 bases at J; junction bases unmatched: 7. This CDR3 comprises 15 residues. In nucleotides, the CDR3 is TGCGCCAGCAGCCCCTTAGCGGGAGGGGGCTATGAGCAGTTCTTC. Its protein is CASSPLAGGGYEQFF.

The count of this clonotype is one. The rearrangement uses TRBV11-2 and TRBJ2-1; 7 bases are a match to TRBD2. J gave up 5 bases and V 4 bases, and 11 bases lay outside the gene matches. This CDR3 spans 16 amino acids. Germline-derived CDR1 and CDR2 are SGHAT and FQNNGV. The CDR3 sequence is CASSSLAAFRNNEQFF. DNA of the CDR3: TGTGCCAGCAGCTCGCTAGCGGCGTTCAGGAACAATGAGCAGTTCTTC.

The chain employs TRBV19 and TRBJ2-2; D uncertain. Trimming stripped 0 bases from V and 5 bases from J, with 7 bases between. The germline V gene has CDR1 LNHDA and CDR2 SQIVND (reference sequence). CDR3 length: 14 residues. DNA of the CDR3: TGTGCCAGTAGTATAGATCCGGTGACCGGGGAGCTGTTTTTT. Translated: CASSIDPVTGELFF. The variable domain in full, completed from reference TRBV19 and TRBJ2-2, reads DGGITQSPKYLFRKEGQNVTLSCEQNLNHDAMYWYRQDPGQGLRLIYYSQIVNDFQKGDIAEGYSVSREKKESFPLTVTSAQKNPTAFYLCASSIDPVTGELFFGEGSRLTVL.

The CDR3 region has the DNA TGTGCCAGCAGTTTATCGAGGGGAGCCGGGGAGCTGTTTTTT. As protein: CASSLSRGAGELFF. V usage is TRBV27 and J usage is TRBJ2-2; D is possibly TRBD1 or TRBD2 (5 bases each). Between the trimmed V and J ends, which lost 0 bases and 6 bases, there was a span of 8 bases. Per the germline V gene, CDR1 is MNHEY and CDR2 is SMNVEV (reference sequence). The CDR3 is made up of 14 amino acids.

The chain links TRBV29-1 to TRBJ1-1; the match to TRBD1 covers 7 bases. The CDR3 runs to 14 residues. CDR1 is SQVTM and CDR2 is ANQGSEA in the germline V gene. Losses at the gene ends were 1 base for V and 7 bases for J; bases not matched to a gene: 9. In DNA, the CDR3 is TGCAGCGTTGAAGGGACCTCAGGGGGAAATGAAGCTTTCTTT. Translating gives CSVEGTSGGNEAFF.

The gene calls are TRBV7-3 and TRBJ2-1, with D hard to call. From germline, CDR1 is SGHTA and CDR2 FQGTGA. V lost 5 bases and J lost 6, with 17 bases in between. The CDR3 is 15 residues long. CDR3 amino acids: CASSPAGQRFNEQFF. The CDR3 DNA reads TGTGCCAGCAGCCCCGCCGGGCAGCGCTTCAATGAGCAGTTCTTC.